The T cell receptor beta chain described here comes from a study of blood T cell repertoires in COVID-19. The method was immunoSEQ multiplex PCR; TCRdb's version includes in-frame clones alone and lacks a portion of them. The repertoire has under 250,000 clones, roughly 85% of them found once; the top ten carry about 2.5%. Deletions cut 6 bases from V and 10 bases from J, with 10 bases between. The CDR3 is 12 residues long. This receptor was identified in a woman aged 70-85 years with active or convalescent COVID-19. The genes are TRBV12-3 or TRBV12-4 and TRBJ1-6; a possible D gene is TRBD1 (5 bases). The sample consisted of peripheral blood. The DNA for the CDR3 is TGTGCCAGCAGCACAGGTGAATCACCCCTCCACTTT. It specifies CASSTGESPLHF.